Each of the 28 T cell receptor beta chains below was sequenced from the same sample in a study of blood T cells in healthy people across ages. A second about 7 to 11 cycle PCR used barcoded and J-beta primers. In TCRdb, the 5' RACE reads were re-called with MiXCR into one record per CDR3 protein. The table records hundreds of thousands of distinct CDR3 sequences, over 40% of them present only once. The sequenced material came from blood. These receptors came from an elderly woman in good health.

Comments on this clonotype: Possible read error: a much larger clone is one base away. The chain carries TRBV27 and TRBJ2-5; 9 bases are shared with TRBD1. The junction had 8 bases not matched to a gene; V was cut back by 5 bases and J by 1 base. CDR1 and CDR2 (germline): MNHEY, SMNVEV (reference sequence). The CDR3 is 16 residues long. CDR3 sequence (DNA): TGTGCCAGCAGTAAGGACAGGGGCAACCCCCAAGAGACCCAGTACTTC. The encoded protein is CASSKDRGNPQETQYF.

The rearrangement links TRBV29-1 to TRBJ2-4, with 9 bases identical to TRBD2. Matching the DNA end better, TRBJ2-7 makes the J call doubtful. There are 13 residues in the CDR3. Germline V CDR1 and CDR2: SQVTM, ANQGSEA. The CDR3 region is CSVQRGASYEQYF. DNA for the CDR3: TGCAGCGTTCAGCGGGGGGCCTCCTACGAGCAGTACTTC.

Remarks on this clonotype: This sequence may be a read error, since a much larger clone differs from it by one base. V is TRBV12-3 or TRBV12-4 and J is TRBJ2-3; 10 bases are shared with TRBD2. The CDR3 length is 16 residues. V lost 3 bases, J lost 4 bases, and 7 bases stayed unmatched. The CDR3 reads CASSLEAGGTADTQYF. The DNA of the CDR3 is TGTGCCAGCAGTTTGGAAGCGGGGGGGACCGCAGATACGCAGTATTTT.

The sample holds many counts of this clonotype. The chain joins TRBV9 to TRBJ2-3; D remains ambiguous. V was trimmed by 1 base and J by 1 base, leaving 7 bases between them. Germline V gene lookup returns CDR1 SGDLS and CDR2 YYNGEE. There are 14 residues in the CDR3. This CDR3 reads CASSVSSGTDTQYF. For the CDR3, the DNA is TGTGCCAGCAGCGTATCGAGCGGCACAGATACGCAGTATTTT.

At least ten counts were recorded for this clonotype. The chain recombines TRBV5-1 with TRBJ2-3, with D possibly being TRBD1 (6 bases). The CDR3 is made up of 18 amino acids. Germline V gene data show CDR1 as SGHRS and CDR2 as YFSETQ. V was trimmed by 2 bases and J by 0 bases, leaving 19 bases between them. The DNA of the CDR3 is TGCGCCAGCAGCTTTAATCCTAGGGTGAGGGGGAGCACAGATACGCAGTATTTT. Translated, it gives CASSFNPRVRGSTDTQYF.

The CDR3 is CAISESSVSYNEQFF. The CDR3 region has the DNA TGTGCCATCAGTGAGTCGTCGGTCTCCTACAATGAGCAGTTCTTC. The chain links TRBV10-3 to TRBJ2-1; no reliable D call. Germline lookup yields CDR1 ENHRY and CDR2 SYGVKD. Trimming shortened V by 0 bases and J by 0 bases, and 6 bases separated the two germline ends. The CDR3 spans 15 residues.

This clonotype was recorded many times. The chain joins TRBV18 to TRBJ2-1, with 11 nucleotides matching TRBD2. CDR3 length equals 17 residues. The germline V gene encodes CDR1 KGHSH and CDR2 LQKENI. V trimming: 3 bases; J trimming: 7 bases; junction bases outside the gene matches: 11. CDR3 nucleotide sequence: TGTGCCAGCTCACCTTCCTTAGCGGGAGGGCTGACGAATGAGCAGTTCTTC. Amino acids: CASSPSLAGGLTNEQFF. Full variable domain (outside the CDR3, taken from reference TRBV18 and TRBJ2-1): NAGVMQNPRHLVRRRGQEARLRCSPMKGHSHVYWYRQLPEEGLKFMVYLQKENIIDESGMPKERFSAEFPKEGPSILRIQQVVRGDSAAYFCASSPSLAGGLTNEQFFGPGTRLTVL.

This clonotype turned up a few times. The gene calls are TRBV14 and TRBJ2-1, with D uncertain. The CDR3 has 13 residues. The germline V and J ends were trimmed by 0 bases and 9 bases, with 9 bases remaining between them. Germline CDR1 SGHDN, CDR2 FVKESK. The CDR3: CASSQDRGTEQFF. CDR3 sequence (DNA): TGTGCCAGCAGCCAAGATCGAGGAACTGAGCAGTTCTTC.

Regarding this clonotype: This may stem from a read error, because a much larger clone lies one nucleotide away. This sequence joins TRBV5-6 and TRBJ2-1; 8 bases line up with TRBD2. The CDR3 spans 15 residues. Germline trimming cut 5 bases from V and 13 bases from J; bases unmatched to any gene: 17. Germline V gene sequence: CDR1 SGHDT, CDR2 YYEEEE. The CDR3 nucleotides are TGTGCCAGCAGGCCGTTAGCGGGACTCCAAGAGACCCAGTTCTTC. Protein product: CASRPLAGLQETQFF.

Note on this clonotype: This clone may be a read error of a much larger clone one base away. The V gene is TRBV9, the J gene TRBJ2-1; D might be TRBD1 or TRBD2, each matching 5 bases. V was cut by 2 bases and J by 13 bases, with 22 bases left in between. Germline V gives CDR1 SGDLS, CDR2 YYNGEE. This CDR3 comprises 15 residues. The CDR3: CASSVLPSRQGTQFF. In nucleotides, the CDR3 is TGTGCCAGCAGCGTCCTACCAAGCCGGCAAGGGACCCAGTTCTTC.

The chain couples TRBV3-1 to TRBJ1-6, with D unresolved. The CDR3 loop spans 15 amino acids. Per the germline V gene, CDR1 is LGHDT and CDR2 is YNNKEL (reference sequence). Trimming pared 1 base from V and 9 bases from J, leaving 13 bases between. The DNA of the CDR3 is TGTGCCAGCAGCCAAGTCGCAGACCTGGGTTCACCCCTCCACTTT. This codes for CASSQVADLGSPLHF.

V and J are TRBV9 and TRBJ2-3, with D hard to call. The CDR3 totals 13 residues. Germline V gene lookup returns CDR1 SGDLS and CDR2 YYNGEE. Trimming removed 3 bases from V and 2 bases from J, with 7 bases in between. CDR3 in DNA: TGTGCCAGCAGCGACACCCCCACAGATACGCAGTATTTT. As protein: CASSDTPTDTQYF. Full variable domain (remainder filled in from reference TRBV9 and TRBJ2-3): DSGVTQTPKHLITATGQRVTLRCSPRSGDLSVYWYQQSLDQGLQFLIQYYNGEERAKGNILERFSAQQFPDLHSELNLSSLELGDSALYFCASSDTPTDTQYFGPGTRLTVL.

The CDR3 sequence: CASSFVAGGPRSEQYF. The DNA for the CDR3 is TGCGCCAGCAGCTTTGTAGCGGGAGGGCCTCGGTCCGAGCAGTACTTC. The chain couples TRBV5-1 to TRBJ2-7, with 11 bases matching TRBD2. Germline CDR1 is SGHRS and CDR2 is YFSETQ. This CDR3 has 16 residues. The V gene end was trimmed by 2 bases and the J gene end by 6 bases; junction bases not matched to a gene: 10.

Of note for this clonotype: A single base separates this from a much larger clone, so it may be a read error. CDR3 region: CASSQVGDQETQYF. DNA for the CDR3: TGCGCCAGCAGCCAAGTCGGGGACCAAGAGACCCAGTACTTC. The chain employs TRBV4-1 and TRBJ2-5; D is possibly TRBD2 (5 bases). The V and J ends lost 1 base and 0 bases respectively, with 6 bases between them. CDR3 length: 14 residues. Germline V gene lookup returns CDR1 MGHRA and CDR2 YSYEKL.

Only a few counts were recorded for this clonotype. Since a much larger clone is just one base distant, this may be a read error. The chain uses TRBV29-1 and TRBJ2-1; 9 nucleotides line up with TRBD1. The junction had 7 bases not matched to a gene; V was cut back by 0 bases and J by 13 bases. Looked up from germline, CDR1 is SQVTM and CDR2 is ANQGSEA. The CDR3 length is 13 residues. The CDR3 here is CSVEEDRGETQFF. CDR3 DNA sequence: TGCAGCGTTGAAGAGGACAGGGGAGAGACCCAGTTCTTC.

This clonotype was picked up many times. V is TRBV3-1 and J is TRBJ1-2; D unclear. Germline-derived CDR1 and CDR2 are LGHDT and YNNKEL (reference sequence). The CDR3 has 14 amino acids. Trimming stripped 4 bases from V and 6 bases from J, with 15 bases between. CDR3 amino acids: CASSLLGVAHGYTF. The DNA for the CDR3 is TGTGCCAGCAGCCTCCTTGGGGTCGCCCATGGCTACACCTTC.

Ten or more counts support this clonotype. The chain carries TRBV28 and TRBJ2-4; 7 nucleotides match TRBD1. The CDR3 length is 15 residues. After removal of 6 bases from V and 0 bases from J, the junction contained 5 bases not matched to a gene. The germline V gene encodes CDR1 MDHEN and CDR2 SYDVKM. CDR3 sequence reads: CASREDRQAKNIQYF. The DNA for the CDR3 is TGTGCCAGCAGAGAGGACAGGCAAGCCAAAAACATTCAGTACTTC. Full variable domain (remainder filled in from reference TRBV28 and TRBJ2-4): DVKVTQSSRYLVKRTGEKVFLECVQDMDHENMFWYRQDPGLGLRLIYFSYDVKMKEKGDIPEGYSVSREKKERFSLILESASTNQTSMYLCASREDRQAKNIQYFGAGTRLSVL.

Comment on this clonotype: The junction shows a germline mismatch at one end, possibly a read error. This chain joins TRBV7-2 and TRBJ2-2; D possibly corresponds to TRBD2 (6 bases). Germline CDR1 SGHTA, CDR2 FQGNSA. CDR3 length: 17 amino acids. For the CDR3, the DNA is TGTGCCAGCAGCTTAGGGAGGTTAGCGAAGAACACCGGGGGGCTGTTTTTT. Residues: CASSLGRLAKNTGGLFF.

This chain connects TRBV20-1 to TRBJ1-5; no firm D call. CDR3 length: 13 residues. Looked up from germline, CDR1 is DFQATT and CDR2 is SNEGSKA (reference sequence). V lost 5 bases, J lost 3 bases, and 11 bases lay in between. CDR3: CSAADENNQPQHF. The CDR3 DNA reads as TGCAGTGCTGCGGACGAAAACAATCAGCCCCAGCATTTT.

This clonotype was counted a few times. The chain has TRBV19 and TRBJ2-3, with D perhaps being TRBD1 or TRBD2 (6 bases each). Germline loops: CDR1 LNHDA, CDR2 SQIVND (reference sequence). There are 13 residues in the CDR3. V was pared by 2 bases and J by 11 bases, with 14 bases between. DNA of the CDR3: TGTGCCAGTAGTATATCACAGGGAGGTTGGCAGTATTTT. This translates into CASSISQGGWQYF.

Remarks on this clonotype: A much larger clone sits a single nucleotide away, making a read error possible. The gene calls are TRBV29-1 and TRBJ1-1; D call uncertain. From germline, CDR1 is SQVTM and CDR2 ANQGSEA. V was cut by 6 bases and J by 1 base, with 12 bases left in between. The CDR3 has 13 amino acids. The CDR3, as DNA: TGCAGCGTCCATGCGTTGGGGAACACTGAAGCTTTCTTT. Translating gives CSVHALGNTEAFF.

The chain joins TRBV20-1 to TRBJ2-3, with TRBD2 matching 10 bases. Germline values: CDR1 DFQATT, CDR2 SNEGSKA (reference sequence). The CDR3 has 14 amino acids. The junction had 1 base not matched to a gene; V was cut back by 1 base and J by 3 bases. The CDR3 reads CSARVSGRTDTQYF. CDR3 nucleotides: TGCAGTGCTAGAGTTAGCGGGAGGACAGATACGCAGTATTTT.

CDR3 bases: TGTGCCAGCACGGCAGGTCAGGGCCACAATGAGCAGTTCTTC. Translated, it gives CASTAGQGHNEQFF. This chain links TRBV6-1 with TRBJ2-1; D possibly corresponds to TRBD1 (5 bases). Per germline, CDR1 MNHNS and CDR2 SASEGT. This CDR3 contains 14 residues. V shed 7 bases and J shed 5 bases, with 15 bases lying between them.

The genes are TRBV7-2 and TRBJ2-7; 8 bases align to TRBD1. Germline V gene sequence: CDR1 SGHTA, CDR2 FQGNSA. The CDR3 spans 15 residues. V lost 5 bases to trimming and J lost 1 base; unmatched junction nucleotides: 7. CDR3 in DNA: TGTGCCAGCAGCCAGACAGGGGTCCTTTCCTACGAGCAGTACTTC. Translation gives CASSQTGVLSYEQYF.

This clonotype was recorded at least ten times. The chain links TRBV12-3 or TRBV12-4 to TRBJ2-5, with TRBD2 identical over 12 bases. Trimming cost V 3 bases and J 0 bases; bases outside gene matches: 2. The CDR3 loop spans 16 amino acids. The CDR3: CASSLLAGGNQETQYF. DNA of the CDR3: TGTGCCAGCAGTTTGCTAGCGGGAGGGAACCAAGAGACCCAGTACTTC.

This clonotype was counted only a few times. One end of the junction fails to match germline, which may point to a read error. The chain uses TRBV4-2 and TRBJ2-7; TRBD2 matches 9 bases. CDR3 length equals 18 residues. Germline V gene sequence: CDR1 LGHNA, CDR2 YNFKEQ. The CDR3 is CASSQEGVAGGPLYEQYF. CDR3 DNA: TGTGCCAGCAGCCAAGAGGGGGTCGCGGGAGGGCCGTTGTACGAGCAGTACTTT.

This clonotype was counted between two and nine times. The chain couples TRBV12-3 or TRBV12-4 to TRBJ1-1, with D possibly being TRBD1 (5 bases). Trimming took off 5 bases at V and 1 base at J, with 8 bases between the two ends. This CDR3 has 13 residues. In DNA, the CDR3 is TGTGCCAGCAGTAAAACAGGGAACACTGAAGCTTTCTTT. This encodes CASSKTGNTEAFF.

The table lists this clonotype with many counts. The V and J genes are TRBV29-1 and TRBJ2-3; D remains ambiguous. CDR1 SQVTM and CDR2 ANQGSEA come from the germline V gene. V gave up 2 bases and J gave up 2 bases, with 5 bases separating them. The CDR3 contains 12 residues. The CDR3 DNA follows: TGCAGCGTTGAACGGCCCACAGATACGCAGTATTTT. This sequence encodes CSVERPTDTQYF.